Presented here are 29 T cell receptor beta chains from one specimen sequenced in a study of T cell responses to AZD1222 COVID-19 vaccine (dated by TCRdb to about 2021). Library generation was performed with the immunoSEQ multiplex PCR assay. TCRdb took over this immuneACCESS table, retaining in-frame rearrangements with V and J assigned. Such tables are incomplete; in checked studies, under half of the missing clones stem from an unresolved V gene, and the remainder is unexplained. This sample is represented by just under 95,000 clones; roughly 84% of them were singletons. The ten largest clones add up to about an eighth of the sample. In light of the paper, this sample's time point label describes: baseline before first vaccination. The sample was peripheral blood, taken on day 0 of AZD1222 vaccination. The receptors stem from an adult in good health.

A note on this clone: Other DNA sequences of this sample code for an identical CDR3. The V and J genes are TRBV5-1 and TRBJ2-5; D gene uncertain. The CDR3 has 12 amino acids. CDR1 and CDR2 (germline): SGHRS, YFSETQ. Deletions cut 0 bases from V and 2 bases from J, with 2 bases between. The CDR3 DNA is TGCGCCAGCAGCTTGGCTCAAGAGACCCAGTACTTC. It yields the protein CASSLAQETQYF.

The chain combines TRBV9 with TRBJ1-6, with unresolved D. The V and J ends lost 3 bases and 7 bases respectively, with 11 bases between them. Germline lookup yields CDR1 SGDLS and CDR2 YYNGEE. The CDR3 is made up of 14 amino acids. Here the CDR3 reads CASSDMSVNSPLHF. CDR3 sequence (DNA): TGTGCCAGCAGCGATATGTCGGTGAATTCACCCCTCCACTTT.

The rearrangement links TRBV5-5 to TRBJ2-1, with 10 bases aligning to TRBD2. The germline CDR1 and CDR2 sequences are SGHKS and YYEKEE (reference sequence). The CDR3 runs to 15 residues. Trimming removed 4 bases from V and 4 bases from J; junction bases left unmatched: 5. This chain's CDR3 is CASSLSGGPYNEQFF. CDR3 DNA sequence: TGTGCCAGCAGCCTTAGCGGGGGGCCATACAATGAGCAGTTCTTC.

The gene calls are TRBV4-2 and TRBJ2-2; D is perhaps TRBD2 (6 bases). This CDR3 contains 19 residues. V gave up 0 bases and J gave up 4 bases, with 21 bases separating them. Germline V gene lookup returns CDR1 LGHNA and CDR2 YNFKEQ. The CDR3 DNA reads TGTGCCAGCAGCCAAGATCTGGTCGTCGGGGGAGCCGCCACCGGGGAGCTGTTTTTT. Protein: CASSQDLVVGGAATGELFF.

The chain recombines TRBV11-2 with TRBJ1-6; unclear D gene. V lost 5 bases and J lost 10, with 18 bases in between. This CDR3 has 15 amino acids. Germline CDR1 is SGHAT and CDR2 is FQNNGV. CDR3 sequence: CASSIRAPEKSPLHF. As DNA, the CDR3 is TGTGCCAGCAGCATCCGGGCCCCCGAAAAATCACCCCTCCACTTT.

J is TRBJ1-2 and V is TRBV20-1; D ambiguous. V gave up 3 bases and J gave up 7 bases, with 15 bases separating them. The CDR3 runs 13 residues. Germline V gives CDR1 DFQATT, CDR2 SNEGSKA (reference sequence). CDR3 loop: CSASTESPGGYTF. The CDR3 nucleotides read TGCAGTGCTAGTACGGAGAGCCCGGGTGGCTACACCTTC.

The genes are TRBV19 and TRBJ2-5; TRBD1 matches at 7 bases. The CDR3 covers 15 residues. V lost 4 bases and J lost 4; bases outside the gene matches: 9. CDR1 is LNHDA, CDR2 SQIVND, per germline (reference sequence). CDR3 protein: CASSNDRAGAETQYF. Written as DNA, the CDR3 is TGTGCCAGTAGTAACGACAGGGCTGGGGCAGAGACCCAGTACTTC.

The rearrangement uses TRBV15 and TRBJ2-7; D is ambiguous. This CDR3 spans 11 amino acids. With 8 bases removed from V and 4 bases from J, the gap between germline ends came to 9 bases. Germline loops: CDR1 LNHNV, CDR2 YYDKDF (reference sequence). Here the CDR3 DNA reads TGTGCCACCGGTTGGGGTTACGAGCAGTACTTC. This translates into CATGWGYEQYF.

This chain connects TRBV5-6 to TRBJ2-7; the D gene is possibly TRBD1 (5 bases). The CDR3 extends over 15 amino acids. The germline CDR1 and CDR2 sequences are SGHDT and YYEEEE. V was pared by 1 base and J by 1 base, with 12 bases between. CDR3 nucleotide sequence: TGTGCCAGCAGCTTGACTCCAGGGTTTTCCTACGAGCAGTACTTC. Translation gives CASSLTPGFSYEQYF.

The genes are TRBV18 and TRBJ1-6; TRBD1 agrees at 8 bases. The germline gives CDR1 KGHSH, CDR2 LQKENI. The CDR3 is 16 amino acids. V lost 3 bases, J lost 5 bases, and 6 bases stayed unmatched. CDR3 loop: CASSPLPGQDNSPLHF. The CDR3, as DNA: TGTGCCAGCTCACCTCTCCCGGGACAGGATAATTCACCCCTCCACTTT.

This chain uses TRBV1 with TRBJ2-5; the table calls TRBD2, which could not be checked here. TRBV1 is marked as a pseudogene. CDR3 size: 14 residues. The CDR3 sequence is CTSSRSDLGGTQYF. The CDR3 nucleotides read TGCACCAGCAGCCGGTCGGACCTAGGAGGGACCCAGTACTTC.

This clone was seen a single time. CDR3 coding DNA: TGTGCCAGCATTGGTAATGAGCAGTTCTTC. Translating it yields CASIGNEQFF. The V and J genes are TRBV2 and TRBJ2-1; unclear D gene. The germline gives CDR1 SNHLY, CDR2 FYNNEI. This CDR3 comprises 10 residues. V lost 7 bases and J 7 bases, leaving 5 bases between the germline ends.

The rearrangement joins TRBV10-3 to TRBJ1-5; D ambiguous. The V end was cut by 8 bases, the J end by 7 bases, with 6 bases between. The V gene's germline CDR1 is ENHRY and CDR2 SYGVKD. This CDR3 region has 10 residues. The CDR3 coding sequence is TGTGCCATCGACGGGCAGCCCCAGCATTTT. Its protein product is CAIDGQPQHF.

CDR3 amino acids: CASSQGGTEAFF. Here the CDR3 DNA reads TGTGCCAGCTCACAGGGCGGCACTGAAGCTTTCTTT. V and J are TRBV18 and TRBJ1-1; no clear D gene. Germline loops: CDR1 KGHSH, CDR2 LQKENI. V was clipped by 4 bases and J by 4 bases, with 7 bases between them. The CDR3 totals 12 residues.

The rearrangement uses TRBV4-2 and TRBJ1-6; D gene ambiguous. Germline CDR1 and CDR2: LGHNA and YNFKEQ. V was shortened by 1 base and J by 9 bases, with 7 bases between the two germline ends. This CDR3 is built from 13 residues. CDR3 coding DNA: TGTGCCAGCAGCCAAGTGGAACTTTCACCCCTCCACTTT. As protein: CASSQVELSPLHF.

This clone was seen just once. The chain combines TRBV5-6 with TRBJ1-2; D might be TRBD1 (6 bases). Germline V gene lookup returns CDR1 SGHDT and CDR2 YYEEEE. The CDR3 is 12 residues long. Trimming left V 1 base short and J 8 bases short, with 9 bases between. Written as DNA, the CDR3 is TGTGCCAGCAGCTTGTCAGGGGACGGCTACACCTTC. It is translated as CASSLSGDGYTF.

The chain carries TRBV28 and TRBJ1-1, with TRBD1 matching 7 bases. The CDR3 spans 13 residues. V was pared by 6 bases and J by 3 bases, with 4 bases of the junction left unmatched. Germline CDR1 reads MDHEN; CDR2 reads SYDVKM. The DNA of the CDR3 is TGTGCCAGCAGACAAACAGGGGACACTGAAGCTTTCTTT. Protein sequence: CASRQTGDTEAFF.

CDR3 protein: CASSLRTRNQPQHF. CDR3 nucleotides: TGTGCCAGCAGTTTAAGGACGCGCAATCAGCCCCAGCATTTT. The chain has TRBV28 and TRBJ1-5; D uncertain. The CDR3 extends over 14 amino acids. V lost 2 bases and J lost 2, with 7 bases in between. Per the germline V gene, CDR1 is MDHEN and CDR2 is SYDVKM.

The chain combines TRBV12-3 or TRBV12-4 with TRBJ1-2; TRBD1 might be the D (5 bases). The CDR3 has 13 residues. The V end was cut by 6 bases, the J end by 2 bases, with 10 bases between. CDR3 amino acids: CASRTTENYGYTF. As DNA, the CDR3 is TGTGCCAGCAGGACGACAGAAAACTATGGCTACACCTTC.

The V call is TRBV4-2, the J call TRBJ2-1; D unclear. CDR3 size: 13 residues. The germline V gene encodes CDR1 LGHNA and CDR2 YNFKEQ. Between the trimmed V and J ends, which lost 1 base and 7 bases, there was a span of 8 bases. DNA for the CDR3: TGTGCCAGCAGCCAAGTTAATCGAAATGAGCAGTTCTTC. This gives the protein CASSQVNRNEQFF.

The rearrangement links TRBV12-3 or TRBV12-4 to TRBJ1-4; unclear D gene. This CDR3 comprises 11 residues. The V end lost 6 bases, the J end lost 5 bases, and 4 bases lay between the germline ends. The CDR3: CASSRNEKLFF. The DNA for the CDR3 is TGTGCCAGCAGCAGAAATGAAAAACTGTTTTTT.

Only a few counts were recorded for this clone. One end of the junction fails to match germline, which may point to a read error. The chain employs TRBV19 and TRBJ1-5; 9 bases are shared with TRBD1. Germline CDR1 and CDR2: LNHDA and SQIVND (reference sequence). The CDR3 length is 9 residues. CDR3 loop: CARGQGPNF. The CDR3 bases are TGTGCCAGAGGACAGGGGCCAAACTTT.

The chain carries TRBV6-5 and TRBJ1-2; 9 positions match TRBD1. The CDR3 has 13 amino acids. Per the germline V gene, CDR1 is MNHEY and CDR2 is SVGAGI. V was pared by 5 bases and J by 7 bases, with 5 bases of the junction left unmatched. Written as DNA, the CDR3 is TGTGCCAGCAGTCCGGGACAGGGACGTGGCTACACCTTC. Translation: CASSPGQGRGYTF.

The chain couples TRBV6-5 to TRBJ1-4; D is unresolved. Germline CDR1 is MNHEY and CDR2 is SVGAGI. This CDR3 has 11 residues. V was cut by 0 bases and J by 11 bases, with 4 bases left in between. The CDR3 sequence is CASSYSGKLFF. CDR3 DNA sequence: TGTGCCAGCAGTTACTCGGGGAAACTGTTTTTT.

The genes are TRBV4-2 and TRBJ2-2; weak D call: TRBD1 (5 bases). CDR1 and CDR2 from the germline V gene are LGHNA and YNFKEQ. Trimming cost V 4 bases and J 4 bases, with 10 bases left between them. The CDR3 consists of 14 residues. CDR3 amino acids: CASSPEGATGELFF. CDR3 coding DNA: TGTGCCAGCAGCCCCGAAGGGGCCACCGGGGAGCTGTTTTTT.

The rearrangement links TRBV9 to TRBJ2-3; 11 positions match TRBD2. Germline V CDR1 and CDR2: SGDLS, YYNGEE. This CDR3 contains 16 residues. V lost 3 bases, J lost 2 bases, and 5 bases stayed unmatched. The CDR3 DNA is TGTGCCAGCAGCGCTTCTAGCGGGGGGCTCACAGATACGCAGTATTTT. Amino acids: CASSASSGGLTDTQYF.

The chain joins TRBV19 to TRBJ1-6; TRBD1 aligns across 7 bases. Losses at the gene ends were 5 bases for V and 5 bases for J; bases not matched to a gene: 6. In germline, CDR1 is LNHDA, CDR2 SQIVND (reference sequence). This CDR3 contains 15 residues. CDR3 coding DNA: TGTGCCAGTAGTGGTCCGACAGGGCATAATTCACCCCTCCACTTT. Its translation: CASSGPTGHNSPLHF.

V usage is TRBV7-3 and J usage is TRBJ2-2; D uncertain. From germline, CDR1 is SGHTA and CDR2 FQGTGA. V lost 1 base and J lost 2, with 5 bases in between. The CDR3 extends over 14 amino acids. The CDR3 bases are TGTGCCAGCAGCTTAAACCGAAACACCGGGGAGCTGTTTTTT. It translates to CASSLNRNTGELFF.

Many counts were recorded for this clone. The V and J genes are TRBV28 and TRBJ2-7, with no clear D. The germline gives CDR1 MDHEN, CDR2 SYDVKM. V dropped 1 base and J dropped 0 bases, with 13 bases sitting between them. The CDR3 covers 16 residues. CDR3 nucleotide sequence: TGTGCCAGCAGTTTATCCCGCGCGATTAGCTCCTACGAGCAGTACTTC. This codes for CASSLSRAISSYEQYF.